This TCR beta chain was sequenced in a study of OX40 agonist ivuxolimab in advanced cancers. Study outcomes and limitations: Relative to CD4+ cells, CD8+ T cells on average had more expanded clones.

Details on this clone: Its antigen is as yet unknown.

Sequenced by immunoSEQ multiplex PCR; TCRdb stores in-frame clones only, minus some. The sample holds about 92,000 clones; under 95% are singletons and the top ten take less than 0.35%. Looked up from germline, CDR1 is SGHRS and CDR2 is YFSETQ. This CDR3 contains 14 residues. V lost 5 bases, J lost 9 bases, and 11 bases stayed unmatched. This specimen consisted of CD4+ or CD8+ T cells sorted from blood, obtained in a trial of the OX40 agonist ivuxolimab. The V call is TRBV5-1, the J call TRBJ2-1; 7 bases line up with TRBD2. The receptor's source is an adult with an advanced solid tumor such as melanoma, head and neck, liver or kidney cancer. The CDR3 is CASSSAGVTGEQFF. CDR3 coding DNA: TGCGCCAGCAGTTCGGCGGGAGTTACTGGTGAGCAGTTCTTC.